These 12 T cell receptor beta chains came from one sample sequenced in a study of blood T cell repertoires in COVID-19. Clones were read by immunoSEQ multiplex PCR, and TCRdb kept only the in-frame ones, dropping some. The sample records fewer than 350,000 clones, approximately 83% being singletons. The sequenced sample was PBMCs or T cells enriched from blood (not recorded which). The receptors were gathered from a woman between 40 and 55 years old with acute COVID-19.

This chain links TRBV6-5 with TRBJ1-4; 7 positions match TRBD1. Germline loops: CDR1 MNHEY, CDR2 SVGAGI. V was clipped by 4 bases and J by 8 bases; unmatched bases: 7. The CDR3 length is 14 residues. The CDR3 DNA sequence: TGTGCCAGCAGTTCCAGACAGGGCAAGGAAAAACTGTTTTTT. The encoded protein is CASSSRQGKEKLFF.

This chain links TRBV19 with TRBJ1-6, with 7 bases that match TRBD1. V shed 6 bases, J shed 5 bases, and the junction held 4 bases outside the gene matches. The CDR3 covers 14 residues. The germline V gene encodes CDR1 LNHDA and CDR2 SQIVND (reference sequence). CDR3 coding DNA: TGTGCCAGTAGGAAGACAGGGAATAATTCACCCCTCCACTTT. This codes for CASRKTGNNSPLHF.

The CDR3 nucleotides are TGTGCCAGCAGCGTAGACTTCAGGGAATACGGGGAGCTGTTTTTT. Encoded protein: CASSVDFREYGELFF. This chain connects TRBV9 to TRBJ2-2, with D perhaps TRBD1 (5 bases). This CDR3 is built from 15 residues. V lost 0 bases, J lost 7 bases, and 13 bases lay in between. Germline assignment: CDR1 SGDLS and CDR2 YYNGEE. Using reference TRBV9 and TRBJ2-2 for the parts outside the CDR3, the full variable domain is DSGVTQTPKHLITATGQRVTLRCSPRSGDLSVYWYQQSLDQGLQFLIQYYNGEERAKGNILERFSAQQFPDLHSELNLSSLELGDSALYFCASSVDFREYGELFFGEGSRLTVL.

CDR3: CASSMSTHTEAFF. The CDR3, as DNA: TGTGCCAGTAGTATGTCCACTCACACTGAAGCTTTCTTT. V and J are TRBV19 and TRBJ1-1; D is unclear. Germline CDR1 and CDR2: LNHDA and SQIVND (reference sequence). The CDR3 has 13 residues. The ends were cut back, 3 bases at V and 3 bases at J, with 8 bases in the middle.

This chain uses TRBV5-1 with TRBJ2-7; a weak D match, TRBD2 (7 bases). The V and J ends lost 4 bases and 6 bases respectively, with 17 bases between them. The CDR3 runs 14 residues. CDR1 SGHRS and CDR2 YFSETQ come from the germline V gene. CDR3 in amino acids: CASSPRGAAGEQYF. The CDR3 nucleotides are TGCGCCAGCAGCCCCCGGGGGGCCGCGGGCGAGCAGTACTTC.

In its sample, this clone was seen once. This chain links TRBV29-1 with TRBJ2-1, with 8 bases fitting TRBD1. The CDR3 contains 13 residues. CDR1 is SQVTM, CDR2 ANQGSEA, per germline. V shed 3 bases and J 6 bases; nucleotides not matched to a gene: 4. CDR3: CSVERQGRNEQFF. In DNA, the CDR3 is TGCAGCGTTGAGAGACAGGGGCGCAATGAGCAGTTCTTC.

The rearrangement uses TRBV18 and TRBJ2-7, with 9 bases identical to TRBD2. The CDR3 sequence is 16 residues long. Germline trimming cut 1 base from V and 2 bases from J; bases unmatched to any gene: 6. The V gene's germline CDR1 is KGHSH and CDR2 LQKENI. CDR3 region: CASSPRREGLTYEQYF. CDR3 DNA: TGTGCCAGCTCACCACGGCGGGAGGGTTTGACCTACGAGCAGTACTTC.

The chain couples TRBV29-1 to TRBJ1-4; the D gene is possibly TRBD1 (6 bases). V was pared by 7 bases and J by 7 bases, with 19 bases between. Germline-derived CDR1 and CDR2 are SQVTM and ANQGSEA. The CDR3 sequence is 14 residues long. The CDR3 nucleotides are TGCAGCGCCCGTTCCGGGGGAGGGGGTGAAAAACTGTTTTTT. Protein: CSARSGGGGEKLFF.

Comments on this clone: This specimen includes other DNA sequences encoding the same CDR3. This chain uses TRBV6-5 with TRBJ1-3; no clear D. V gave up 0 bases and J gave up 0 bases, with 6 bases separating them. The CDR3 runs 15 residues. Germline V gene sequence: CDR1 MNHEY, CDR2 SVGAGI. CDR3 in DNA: TGTGCCAGCAGTTACTCACGGGGCTCTGGAAACACCATATATTTT. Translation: CASSYSRGSGNTIYF.

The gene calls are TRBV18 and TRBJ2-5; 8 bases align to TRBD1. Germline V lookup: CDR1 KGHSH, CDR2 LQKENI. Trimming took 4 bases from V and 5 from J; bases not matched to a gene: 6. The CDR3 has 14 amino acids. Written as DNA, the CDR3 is TGTGCCAGCTCACGCGACAGGGGAGGTGAGACCCAGTACTTC. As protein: CASSRDRGGETQYF.

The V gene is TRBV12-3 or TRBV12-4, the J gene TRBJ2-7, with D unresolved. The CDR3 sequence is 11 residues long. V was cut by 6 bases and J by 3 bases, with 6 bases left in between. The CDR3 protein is CASSSGYEQYF. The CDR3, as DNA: TGTGCCAGCAGCTCAGGCTACGAGCAGTACTTC.

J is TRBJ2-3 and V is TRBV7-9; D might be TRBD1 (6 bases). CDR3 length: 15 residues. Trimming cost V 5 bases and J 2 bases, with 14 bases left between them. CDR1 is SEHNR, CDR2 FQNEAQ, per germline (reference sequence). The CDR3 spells CASSLGGEATDTQYF. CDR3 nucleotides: TGTGCCAGCAGCCTTGGGGGCGAAGCCACAGATACGCAGTATTTT.